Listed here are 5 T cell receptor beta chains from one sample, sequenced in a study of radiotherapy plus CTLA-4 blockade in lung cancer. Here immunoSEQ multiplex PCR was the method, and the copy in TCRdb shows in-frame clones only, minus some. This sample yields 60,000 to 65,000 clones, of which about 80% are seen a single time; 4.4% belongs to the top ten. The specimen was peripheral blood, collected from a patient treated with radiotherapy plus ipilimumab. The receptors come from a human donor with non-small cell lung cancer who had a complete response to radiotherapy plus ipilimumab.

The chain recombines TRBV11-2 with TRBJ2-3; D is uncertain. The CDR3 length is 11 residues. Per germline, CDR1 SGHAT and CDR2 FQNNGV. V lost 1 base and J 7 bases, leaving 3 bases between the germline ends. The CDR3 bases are TGTGCCAGCAGCTTAGGGTATACGCAGTATTTT. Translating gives CASSLGYTQYF.

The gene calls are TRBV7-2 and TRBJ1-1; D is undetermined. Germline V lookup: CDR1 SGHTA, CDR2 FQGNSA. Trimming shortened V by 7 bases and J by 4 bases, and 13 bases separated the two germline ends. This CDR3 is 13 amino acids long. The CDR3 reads CASIKRRTTEAFF. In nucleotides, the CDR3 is TGTGCCAGCATTAAGAGGAGGACCACTGAAGCTTTCTTT.

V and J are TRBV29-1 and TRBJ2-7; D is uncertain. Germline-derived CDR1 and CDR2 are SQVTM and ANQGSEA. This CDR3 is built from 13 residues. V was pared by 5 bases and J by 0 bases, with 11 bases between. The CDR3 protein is CSVYSLGSYEQYF. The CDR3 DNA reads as TGCAGCGTTTACTCACTGGGCTCCTACGAGCAGTACTTC.

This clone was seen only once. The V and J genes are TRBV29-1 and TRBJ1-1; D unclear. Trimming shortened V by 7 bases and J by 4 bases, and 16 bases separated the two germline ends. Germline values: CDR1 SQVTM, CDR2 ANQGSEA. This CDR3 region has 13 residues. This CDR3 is CSGVDLGFTEAFF. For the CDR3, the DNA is TGCAGCGGTGTGGACCTCGGGTTCACTGAAGCTTTCTTT.

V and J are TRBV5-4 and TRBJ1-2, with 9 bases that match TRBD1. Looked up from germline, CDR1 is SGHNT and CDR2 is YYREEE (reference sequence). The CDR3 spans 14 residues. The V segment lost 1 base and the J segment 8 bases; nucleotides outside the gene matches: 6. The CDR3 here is CASSLTGGDGGYTF. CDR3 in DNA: TGTGCCAGCAGCTTGACAGGGGGCGATGGAGGCTACACCTTC.